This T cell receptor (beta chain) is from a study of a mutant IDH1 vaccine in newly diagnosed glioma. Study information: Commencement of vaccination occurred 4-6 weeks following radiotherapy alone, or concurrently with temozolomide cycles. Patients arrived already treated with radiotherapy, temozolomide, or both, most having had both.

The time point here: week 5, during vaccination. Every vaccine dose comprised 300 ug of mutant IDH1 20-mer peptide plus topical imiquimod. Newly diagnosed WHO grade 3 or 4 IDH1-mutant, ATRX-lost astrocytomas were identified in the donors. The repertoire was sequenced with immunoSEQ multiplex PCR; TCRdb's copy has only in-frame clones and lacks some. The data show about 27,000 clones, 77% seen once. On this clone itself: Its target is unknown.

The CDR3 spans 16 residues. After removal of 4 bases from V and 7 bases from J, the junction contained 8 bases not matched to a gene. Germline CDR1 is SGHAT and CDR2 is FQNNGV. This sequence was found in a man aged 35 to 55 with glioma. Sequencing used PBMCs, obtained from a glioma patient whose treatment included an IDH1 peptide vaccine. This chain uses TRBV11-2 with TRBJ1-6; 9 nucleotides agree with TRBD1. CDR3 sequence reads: CASSSHRQGGNSPLHF. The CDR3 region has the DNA TGTGCCAGCAGCTCCCACCGACAGGGGGGAAATTCACCCCTCCACTTT.